One sample yielded the 13 T cell receptor beta chains listed below, sequenced in a study of cytomegalovirus exposure and HLA in healthy donors. It was with 60 Vbeta and 13 Jbeta primers that the PCR ran. Libraries were prepared by immunoSEQ multiplex PCR; TCRdb keeps only in-frame clonotypes and omits some of them. The repertoire holds over 150,000 clones, with around 76% as singletons. The specimen was PBMCs. The receptors here all came from a man in his 60s in good health and CMV-seronegative.

This rearrangement joins TRBV5-6 to TRBJ2-7, with a weak D call TRBD2 (7 bases). The CDR3 is 14 residues long. V shed 7 bases and J shed 6 bases, with 20 bases lying between them. Germline V lookup: CDR1 SGHDT, CDR2 YYEEEE. CDR3 sequence (DNA): TGTGCCAGCCTTTGGGGGGGGCTCAGGGCCGAGCAGTACTTC. It yields the protein CASLWGGLRAEQYF.

The gene calls are TRBV27 and TRBJ2-5; 9 bases fit TRBD2. CDR3 length: 15 amino acids. Trimming took 3 bases from V and 5 from J; bases not matched to a gene: 7. Germline assignment: CDR1 MNHEY and CDR2 SMNVEV (reference sequence). In nucleotides, the CDR3 is TGTGCCAGCAGTTTTAGTCTAGCGGGAAAGGAGACCCAGTACTTC. Protein sequence: CASSFSLAGKETQYF.

This chain links TRBV5-6 with TRBJ2-5; 7 bases agree with TRBD1. The ends lost 5 bases at V and 4 bases at J; junction bases unmatched: 8. From germline, CDR1 is SGHDT and CDR2 YYEEEE. The CDR3 contains 14 residues. This CDR3 reads CASRETGLGETQYF. CDR3 sequence (DNA): TGTGCCAGCAGGGAGACAGGGCTCGGAGAGACCCAGTACTTC.

This clone was detected once. This chain links TRBV4-2 with TRBJ1-2; 9 bases are a match to TRBD1. CDR3 length: 14 amino acids. CDR1 and CDR2 from the germline V gene are LGHNA and YNFKEQ. The J segment lost 4 bases and the V segment lost 5 bases, leaving 5 bases of the junction unmatched. CDR3 sequence (DNA): TGTGCCAGCAGCGGGACAGGGAGGAGCTATGGCTACACCTTC. It specifies CASSGTGRSYGYTF.

The J gene is TRBJ2-7, the V gene TRBV15; possibly TRBD1 for D (6 bases). The CDR3 covers 15 residues. The germline V gene has CDR1 LNHNV and CDR2 YYDKDF (reference sequence). V was shortened by 4 bases and J by 2 bases, with 15 bases between the two germline ends. As DNA, the CDR3 is TGTGCCACCAGCACCTCGCCGGGACACACCTACGAGCAGTACTTC. The encoded protein is CATSTSPGHTYEQYF.

This rearrangement joins TRBV5-8 to TRBJ1-1, with TRBD1 matching 7 bases. Per germline, CDR1 SGHTS and CDR2 YDEGEE. V dropped 4 bases and J dropped 3; count of bases not matched to a gene: 6. CDR3 length equals 14 residues. The CDR3 region is CASSHLQGYTEAFF. The CDR3 nucleotides read TGTGCCAGCAGCCATCTACAGGGGTACACTGAAGCTTTCTTT.

The table lists this clone with a count of one. CDR3 protein: CASSLTGNGYTF. DNA for the CDR3: TGTGCCAGCAGCTTGACGGGAAATGGCTACACCTTC. The chain couples TRBV5-8 to TRBJ1-2; D call uncertain. The CDR3 length is 12 residues. V dropped 1 base and J dropped 6 bases, with 7 bases sitting between them. Per the germline V gene, CDR1 is SGHTS and CDR2 is YDEGEE.

The chain combines TRBV28 with TRBJ2-3; TRBD1 matches 8 bases. CDR3 size: 15 residues. Per the germline V gene, CDR1 is MDHEN and CDR2 is SYDVKM. V lost 0 bases to trimming and J lost 5 bases; unmatched junction nucleotides: 4. The CDR3 sequence: CASSLWQGAGDTQYF. The CDR3 nucleotides read TGTGCCAGCAGTTTATGGCAGGGGGCCGGAGATACGCAGTATTTT.

The chain links TRBV29-1 to TRBJ1-4, with D tentatively TRBD1 (6 bases). Deletions cut 4 bases from V and 0 bases from J, with 18 bases between. This CDR3 region has 17 residues. Looked up from germline, CDR1 is SQVTM and CDR2 is ANQGSEA. CDR3 region: CSVALESTGSTNEKLFF. DNA for the CDR3: TGCAGCGTTGCCCTTGAGTCGACAGGCTCAACTAATGAAAAACTGTTTTTT.

The table lists this clone with a few counts. The genes are TRBV27 and TRBJ2-3; D might be TRBD2 (5 bases). Germline-derived CDR1 and CDR2 are MNHEY and SMNVEV (reference sequence). The CDR3 covers 13 residues. V lost 6 bases and J lost 7, with 14 bases in between. CDR3 in DNA: TGTGCCAGCAGGACGGCGGGCAGTCATACGCAGTATTTT. This encodes CASRTAGSHTQYF.

This clone was counted a few times. The gene calls are TRBV6-5 and TRBJ2-7; D is perhaps TRBD2 (6 bases). Trimming cost V 0 bases and J 9 bases, with 15 bases left between them. Germline values: CDR1 MNHEY, CDR2 SVGAGI. This CDR3 has 14 residues. The CDR3 DNA reads TGTGCCAGCAGTTACTCGATAGGGCAGGGAGGGCAGTACTTC. It specifies CASSYSIGQGGQYF.

This clone was observed a handful of times. The chain couples TRBV7-9 to TRBJ2-5; 9 bases line up with TRBD1. After removal of 1 base from V and 2 bases from J, the junction contained 5 bases not matched to a gene. The CDR3 contains 16 residues. Germline CDR1 reads SEHNR; CDR2 reads FQNEAQ (reference sequence). The CDR3 loop reads CASSLVDRGWQETQYF. CDR3 sequence (DNA): TGTGCCAGCAGCTTAGTGGACAGGGGATGGCAAGAGACCCAGTACTTC.

This clone came up a few times. The J gene is TRBJ2-7, the V gene TRBV19; 8 bases are a match to TRBD2. The CDR3 length is 15 residues. From germline, CDR1 is LNHDA and CDR2 SQIVND (reference sequence). After removal of 3 bases from V and 1 base from J, the junction contained 5 bases not matched to a gene. The CDR3 bases are TGTGCCAGTAGTATCTCAAGCGGGAGTTCCTACGAGCAGTACTTC. Amino acids: CASSISSGSSYEQYF.